Listed here are 4 T cell receptor beta chains from one sample, sequenced in a study of CD8+ T cells in alopecia areata. Following extraction, RNA underwent reverse transcription to cDNA, which served as the sequencing template. Assay: immunoSEQ multiplex PCR; the TCRdb copy retains only in-frame clones and omits some. The table records 200,000 to 250,000 clones, over 60% of them present only once. Treatment: oral pan-JAK inhibitor, 5-10 mg twice daily. The starting material was CD4+ T cells sorted from blood, obtained at week 4, from a patient treated with tofacitinib. All receptors derive from a human donor with alopecia areata.

Many counts were recorded for this clone. The rearrangement joins TRBV14 to TRBJ1-2, with 7 nucleotides matching TRBD1. Germline loops: CDR1 SGHDN, CDR2 FVKESK. This CDR3 is 12 amino acids long. V dropped 1 base and J dropped 7; count of bases not matched to a gene: 0. Here the CDR3 DNA reads TGTGCCAGCAGCCAAGCAGGGGGTGGCTACACCTTC. Encoded protein: CASSQAGGGYTF.

This clone was seen more than once but under ten times. The genes are TRBV29-1 and TRBJ2-3; D is possibly TRBD1 (6 bases). The CDR3 spans 16 residues. V lost 1 base and J lost 2, with 16 bases in between. Germline V gene sequence: CDR1 SQVTM, CDR2 ANQGSEA. The CDR3 DNA reads as TGCAGCGTTGAAGGCGTGCAGGGGCGTTACACAGATACGCAGTATTTT. Translation gives CSVEGVQGRYTDTQYF.

With regard to this clone: In the same sample, other DNA sequences code for this CDR3. The chain is built from TRBV20-1 and TRBJ2-3; D remains unclear. The CDR3 spans 11 residues. Trimming cost V 2 bases and J 2 bases, with 2 bases left between them. CDR1 DFQATT and CDR2 SNEGSKA come from the germline V gene (reference sequence). This chain's CDR3 is CSARSTDTQYF. CDR3 nucleotides: TGCAGTGCTAGATCCACAGATACGCAGTATTTT.

This chain joins TRBV27 and TRBJ2-4; no firm D call. Per germline, CDR1 MNHEY and CDR2 SMNVEV (reference sequence). The ends were cut back, 8 bases at V and 6 bases at J, with 8 bases in the middle. CDR3 length equals 11 residues. The CDR3 nucleotides read TGTGCCAGCGGTTGGGGAAACATTCAGTACTTC. This sequence encodes CASGWGNIQYF.